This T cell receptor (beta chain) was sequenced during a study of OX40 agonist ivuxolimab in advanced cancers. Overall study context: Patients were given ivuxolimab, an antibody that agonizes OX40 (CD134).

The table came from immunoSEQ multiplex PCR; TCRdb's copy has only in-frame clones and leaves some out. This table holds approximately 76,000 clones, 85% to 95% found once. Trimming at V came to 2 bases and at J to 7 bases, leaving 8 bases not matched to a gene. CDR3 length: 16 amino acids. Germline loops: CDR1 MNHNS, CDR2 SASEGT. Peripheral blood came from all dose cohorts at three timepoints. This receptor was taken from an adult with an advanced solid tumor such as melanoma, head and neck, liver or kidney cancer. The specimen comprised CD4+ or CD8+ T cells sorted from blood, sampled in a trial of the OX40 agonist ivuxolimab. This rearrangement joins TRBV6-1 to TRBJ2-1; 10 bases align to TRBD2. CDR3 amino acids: CASSERRTSGTNEQFF. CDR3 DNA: TGTGCCAGCAGTGAAAGACGGACTAGCGGAACTAATGAGCAGTTCTTC.